This T cell receptor beta chain was identified during a study of blood T cell repertoires in COVID-19. The method was immunoSEQ multiplex PCR; TCRdb's version includes in-frame clones alone and lacks a portion of them. The sample yields 200,000 to 250,000 clones, over 70% seen once. CDR1 is SGHRS and CDR2 is YFSETQ in the germline V gene. V shed 1 base and J shed 1 base, with 8 bases lying between them. This CDR3 is built from 14 residues. Material for sequencing was PBMCs or T cells enriched from blood (not recorded which). This rearrangement joins TRBV5-1 to TRBJ1-1; D may be TRBD1 (5 bases). The receptor was isolated from a woman aged 30 to 39 who had been exposed to COVID-19. CDR3 sequence (DNA): TGCGCCAGCAGCTTGTTGGGGGGGAACACTGAAGCTTTCTTT. It encodes CASSLLGGNTEAFF.